The 5 T cell receptor beta chains below were found in one sample sequenced in a study of blood T cell repertoires in COVID-19 (dated by TCRdb to the early 2020s). Libraries were built with the immunoSEQ multiplex PCR assay. Imported from immuneACCESS, the table was reduced by TCRdb to in-frame sequences with V and J called. These copies leave out some clones; in studies compared against another copy, an unresolved V gene accounts for under half, and the cause of the remainder is not known. The sample table shows roughly 240,000 clones, and roughly 80% are seen once. Together, the top ten hold 3.5% to 5.5% of the sample. The sequencing input was peripheral blood. Source of these receptors: a man aged 55-75 years who had recovered from COVID-19.

This chain connects TRBV18 to TRBJ2-1, with 9 bases lining up with TRBD1. Trimming removed 2 bases from V and 4 bases from J; junction bases left unmatched: 3. From germline, CDR1 is KGHSH and CDR2 LQKENI. This CDR3 is built from 15 residues. The CDR3 here is CASSPGTGRYNEQFF. In DNA, the CDR3 is TGTGCCAGCTCACCAGGGACAGGGCGATACAATGAGCAGTTCTTC.

With respect to this clone: The identical CDR3 is also encoded by other nucleotide sequences in the sample. J is TRBJ2-7 and V is TRBV28; 8 nucleotides agree with TRBD2. This CDR3 is 14 amino acids long. From germline, CDR1 is MDHEN and CDR2 SYDVKM. With 6 bases clipped from V and 1 base from J, the junction kept 5 bases outside the gene matches. CDR3 bases: TGTGCCAGCAGGGAAAGCGGGAGTTCCTACGAGCAGTACTTC. Amino acids: CASRESGSSYEQYF.

V and J are TRBV6-2 or TRBV6-3 and TRBJ1-2; D is possibly TRBD1 (6 bases). The V gene lost 5 bases and the J gene lost 2 bases, with 9 bases spanning the gap. The CDR3 has 13 amino acids. Germline V gene lookup returns CDR1 MNHEY and CDR2 SVGEGT. CDR3 in amino acids: CASSETGNYGYTF. The CDR3 bases are TGTGCCAGCAGTGAGACAGGAAACTATGGCTACACCTTC.

This chain uses TRBV18 with TRBJ2-7; the match to TRBD1 covers 8 bases. J lost 4 bases, V lost 4 bases, and 9 bases had no gene match. The CDR3 sequence is 15 residues long. Germline V CDR1 and CDR2: KGHSH, LQKENI. CDR3 sequence reads: CASSRGQGGRYEQYF. CDR3 coding DNA: TGTGCCAGCTCACGCGGACAGGGAGGCCGTTACGAGCAGTACTTC.

The rearrangement links TRBV3-1 (or the pseudogene TRBV3-2) to TRBJ2-5, with D tentatively TRBD2 (6 bases). The CDR3 extends over 13 amino acids. Germline-derived CDR1 and CDR2 are LGHDT and YNNKEL (reference sequence). V gave up 6 bases and J gave up 4 bases, with 12 bases separating them. CDR3 sequence: CASSRRGGETQYF. CDR3 nucleotide sequence: TGTGCCAGCAGTCGGAGGGGCGGAGAGACCCAGTACTTC.